The 19 T cell receptor beta chains below were found in one sample sequenced in a study of blood T cells in healthy people across ages. Combining a sample-barcoded 5' primer with a J-beta primer mix, a second PCR ran for about 7 to 11 cycles. TCRdb recomputed calls from the 5' RACE reads with MiXCR, one row per CDR3 protein. The sample contains roughly 1,100,000 distinct CDR3 sequences, around 25% of which appear only once. These data also formed part of another study, on T cells of mothers and their children.

The specimen sequenced was blood. These receptor sequences come from a girl aged 2 to 10 in good health.

The chain joins TRBV7-6 to TRBJ2-1; no firm D call. This CDR3 region has 13 residues. CDR1 and CDR2 (germline): SGHVS, FNYEAQ. Trimming took 6 bases from V and 5 from J, leaving 11 bases between them. DNA of the CDR3: TGTGCCAGCAGTACACGGAAAGACAATGAGCAGTTCTTC. It specifies CASSTRKDNEQFF.

V gene TRBV4-2 combines with J gene TRBJ1-1, with D uncertain. The CDR3 totals 16 residues. V was cut by 0 bases and J by 2 bases, with 13 bases left in between. Germline CDR1 LGHNA, CDR2 YNFKEQ. CDR3 nucleotides: TGTGCCAGCAGCCAAGATCTAAGGAGCCGTAACACTGAAGCTTTCTTT. As protein: CASSQDLRSRNTEAFF.

This clonotype has a handful of counts. The chain links TRBV29-1 to TRBJ2-7, with D tentatively TRBD1 (6 bases). Germline assignment: CDR1 SQVTM and CDR2 ANQGSEA. The CDR3 totals 13 residues. Trimming cost V 5 bases and J 0 bases, with 11 bases left between them. The CDR3 protein is CSVRTAYSYEQYF. The CDR3 DNA reads TGCAGCGTTCGGACAGCTTACTCCTACGAGCAGTACTTC.

There are a few counts of this clonotype. V gene TRBV6-1 combines with J gene TRBJ2-1; D unresolved. This CDR3 has 13 residues. V was trimmed by 3 bases and J by 5 bases, leaving 8 bases between them. CDR1 is MNHNS, CDR2 SASEGT, per germline. CDR3: CASSDGLDNEQFF. The CDR3 DNA sequence: TGTGCCAGCAGTGATGGGCTCGACAATGAGCAGTTCTTC.

A few counts support this clonotype. The CDR3 loop is CASSLGFAGDQSTDTQYF. In DNA, the CDR3 is TGTGCCAGCAGCTTAGGATTCGCGGGGGACCAGAGCACAGATACGCAGTATTTT. The chain links TRBV7-6 to TRBJ2-3; TRBD2 agrees at 7 bases. CDR1 and CDR2 from the germline V gene are SGHVS and FNYEAQ. Trimming removed 1 base from V and 0 bases from J; junction bases left unmatched: 10. The CDR3 runs 18 residues.

The chain employs TRBV4-1 and TRBJ2-3; no clear D. Germline V gene sequence: CDR1 MGHRA, CDR2 YSYEKL. CDR3 length: 15 amino acids. Trimming left V 0 bases short and J 2 bases short, with 9 bases between. CDR3 nucleotide sequence: TGCGCCAGCAGCCAAGATCCAGGAGTCACAGATACGCAGTATTTT. Encoded protein: CASSQDPGVTDTQYF.

This clonotype was seen more than once but under ten times. The gene calls are TRBV4-1 and TRBJ1-4, with a weak D call TRBD1 (5 bases). Germline loops: CDR1 MGHRA, CDR2 YSYEKL. The CDR3 contains 18 residues. Trimming removed 0 bases at V and 7 bases at J, with 21 bases between. This CDR3 reads CASSQEEGLGGLSEKLFF. The CDR3 DNA reads TGCGCCAGCAGCCAAGAAGAGGGGTTGGGTGGACTTAGTGAAAAACTGTTTTTT.

The chain joins TRBV25-1 to TRBJ1-1; D call uncertain. V was clipped by 5 bases and J by 1 base, with 11 bases between them. Germline V CDR1 and CDR2: MGHDK, SYGVNS. This CDR3 has 14 residues. CDR3 coding DNA: TGTGCCAGCAGTCCCCGCTGGCCGAACACTGAAGCTTTCTTT. It encodes CASSPRWPNTEAFF.

V gene TRBV6-5 combines with J gene TRBJ1-1; D is undetermined. This CDR3 comprises 12 residues. With 2 bases removed from V and 7 bases from J, the gap between germline ends came to 8 bases. Germline CDR1 is MNHEY and CDR2 is SVGAGI. CDR3: CASSYVGSEAFF. CDR3 in DNA: TGTGCCAGCAGTTACGTCGGCAGTGAAGCTTTCTTT.

The chain carries TRBV7-8 and TRBJ2-7; 8 bases map to TRBD2. CDR1 SGHVS and CDR2 FQNEAQ come from the germline V gene. The CDR3 spans 16 residues. With 5 bases clipped from V and 2 bases from J, the junction kept 11 bases outside the gene matches. The CDR3 sequence: CASSASGTRIPYEQYF. For the CDR3, the DNA is TGTGCCAGCAGCGCGAGCGGGACTAGGATTCCCTACGAGCAGTACTTC.

This clonotype showed up just a few times. This chain joins TRBV7-2 and TRBJ1-1; 7 bases are a match to TRBD1. This CDR3 is built from 15 residues. V shed 5 bases, J shed 5 bases, and the junction held 11 bases outside the gene matches. Germline-derived CDR1 and CDR2 are SGHTA and FQGNSA. CDR3 DNA: TGTGCCAGCAGCCTCAGGGGGGGAACGGTGACTGAAGCTTTCTTT. It codes for CASSLRGGTVTEAFF.

V usage is TRBV11-2 and J usage is TRBJ1-2; weak D call: TRBD1 (5 bases). The CDR3 totals 13 residues. Trimming left V 4 bases short and J 6 bases short, with 12 bases between. Germline V lookup: CDR1 SGHAT, CDR2 FQNNGV. The CDR3 region is CASSSPGGDGYTF. CDR3 sequence (DNA): TGTGCCAGCAGCTCCCCCGGGGGTGATGGCTACACCTTC.

The chain uses TRBV4-1 and TRBJ2-1; 10 bases fit TRBD2. Germline assignment: CDR1 MGHRA and CDR2 YSYEKL. J lost 6 bases, V lost 3 bases, and 2 bases had no gene match. This CDR3 spans 14 amino acids. The CDR3 nucleotides read TGCGCCAGCAGCCATACTAGCGGGGTCAATGAGCAGTTCTTC. This translates into CASSHTSGVNEQFF.

This sequence joins TRBV20-1 and TRBJ1-5; D ambiguous. Germline assignment: CDR1 DFQATT and CDR2 SNEGSKA (reference sequence). Trimming left V 4 bases short and J 4 bases short, with 14 bases between. The CDR3 sequence is 14 residues long. CDR3 bases: TGCAGTGCTACCCCCTGGGGAGGAAATCAGCCCCAGCATTTT. This gives the protein CSATPWGGNQPQHF.

This clonotype was seen a few times. The CDR3 spells CASSQDSSKPQHF. CDR3 nucleotide sequence: TGCGCCAGCAGCCAAGATTCTAGTAAGCCCCAGCATTTT. V is TRBV4-3 and J is TRBJ1-5; no reliable D call. Germline lookup yields CDR1 LGHNA and CDR2 YSLEER. Trimming removed 0 bases at V and 8 bases at J, with 8 bases between. The CDR3 has 13 amino acids.

The CDR3 spells CASSFQGQGANEKLFF. As DNA, the CDR3 is TGTGCCAGCAGCTTCCAAGGACAGGGGGCTAATGAAAAACTGTTTTTT. This chain links TRBV11-2 with TRBJ1-4; 10 bases map to TRBD1. Per the germline V gene, CDR1 is SGHAT and CDR2 is FQNNGV. V lost 3 bases, J lost 3 bases, and 4 bases stayed unmatched. The CDR3 is made up of 16 amino acids.

This clonotype has more than one count but fewer than ten. One end of the junction does not line up with germline, which may come from a read error. J is TRBJ2-5 and V is TRBV7-9; 7 bases match TRBD1. Near its end, the DNA agrees better with TRBJ2-1, so the J call may be wrong. Germline V CDR1 and CDR2: SEHNR, FQNEAQ (reference sequence). This CDR3 is 13 amino acids long. The CDR3 nucleotides are TGTGCCAGCGCTCAATCACAGGGGAATGGGCAGTTCTTC. This sequence encodes CASAQSQGNGQFF.

V and J are TRBV5-1 and TRBJ2-7; no firm D call. The CDR3 is made up of 14 amino acids. CDR1 and CDR2 from the germline V gene are SGHRS and YFSETQ. Trimming pared 4 bases from V and 2 bases from J, leaving 13 bases between. CDR3 residues: CASSPRSETYEQYF. The CDR3 coding sequence is TGCGCCAGCAGCCCCCGGTCCGAGACCTACGAGCAGTACTTC.

This clonotype was seen a handful of times. CDR3 amino acids: CASSQDRGQGVYEQYF. CDR3 bases: TGCGCCAGCAGCCAAGATCGAGGACAGGGTGTCTACGAGCAGTACTTC. This rearrangement joins TRBV4-3 to TRBJ2-7, with 8 bases matching TRBD1. CDR3 length equals 16 residues. After removal of 0 bases from V and 3 bases from J, the junction contained 7 bases not matched to a gene. In germline, CDR1 is LGHNA, CDR2 YSLEER.